Described below is a single TCR beta chain sequence and its context. The data belong to a study of radiotherapy plus CTLA-4 blockade in lung cancer. Sequencing used immunoSEQ multiplex PCR; TCRdb keeps in-frame clones, though not all of them. The table lists 120,000 or so clones, more than 80% of them singletons, with 5.5% to 8.5% in the top ten. Lung cancer patients with chemo-refractory metastatic non-small-cell disease were given focal radiation plus CTLA-4 blockade with ipilimumab. Trimming stripped 3 bases from V and 3 bases from J, with 9 bases between. There are 14 residues in the CDR3. The germline V gene encodes CDR1 KGHSH and CDR2 LQKENI.

The receptor's source is a human donor with non-small cell lung cancer that progressed on radiotherapy plus ipilimumab. The specimen comprised peripheral blood, sampled from a patient treated with radiotherapy plus ipilimumab. The V call is TRBV18, the J call TRBJ2-1; D remains unclear. The CDR3 sequence: CASSPEHFYNEQFF. The CDR3 coding sequence is TGTGCCAGCTCACCGGAACACTTCTACAATGAGCAGTTCTTC. Full variable domain (rest looked up from reference TRBV18 and TRBJ2-1): NAGVMQNPRHLVRRRGQEARLRCSPMKGHSHVYWYRQLPEEGLKFMVYLQKENIIDESGMPKERFSAEFPKEGPSILRIQQVVRGDSAAYFCASSPEHFYNEQFFGPGTRLTVL.